A single sample is the source of the 10 T cell receptor beta chains below, sequenced in a study of blood T cell repertoires in COVID-19. Sequencing used immunoSEQ multiplex PCR; TCRdb keeps in-frame clones, though not all of them. The sample comprises some 290,000 clones, over 90% of which are singletons, and 3.5% to 5% rests with the top ten. The sample comprised PBMCs or T cells enriched from blood (not recorded which). Receptors were obtained from a woman aged 30 to 39 who had been exposed to COVID-19.

This clone has a handful of counts. V gene TRBV18 combines with J gene TRBJ2-2; D gene uncertain. The CDR3 loop spans 15 amino acids. The germline CDR1 and CDR2 sequences are KGHSH and LQKENI. V lost 0 bases and J lost 4, with 9 bases in between. This CDR3 reads CASSPPAAATGELFF. Here the CDR3 DNA reads TGTGCCAGCTCACCACCGGCGGCAGCCACCGGGGAGCTGTTTTTT.

The chain uses TRBV9 and TRBJ1-2; 8 bases match TRBD1. Germline assignment: CDR1 SGDLS and CDR2 YYNGEE. This CDR3 comprises 15 residues. The trim removed 0 bases at V and 8 bases at J, leaving 9 bases unmatched. The CDR3, as DNA: TGTGCCAGCAGCGTAGACCCCCTAGGACAGGGAGGCTACACCTTC. Amino acid sequence: CASSVDPLGQGGYTF.

The chain links TRBV5-6 to TRBJ2-3, with D perhaps TRBD2 (5 bases). Trimming pared 3 bases from V and 5 bases from J, leaving 22 bases between. Germline V gene lookup returns CDR1 SGHDT and CDR2 YYEEEE. The CDR3 has 17 amino acids. In nucleotides, the CDR3 is TGTGCCAGCAGCTCCCCGAGGGAGTCTTTTTCTGGAGATACGCAGTATTTT. It translates to CASSSPRESFSGDTQYF. Drawing the rest from reference TRBV5-6 and TRBJ2-3, the complete variable domain is DAGVTQSPTHLIKTRGQQVTLRCSPKSGHDTVSWYQQALGQGPQFIFQYYEEEERQRGNFPDRFSGHQFPNYSSELNVNALLLGDSALYLCASSSPRESFSGDTQYFGPGTRLTVL.

This CDR3 reads CASSSRGVDGYTF. The CDR3, as DNA: TGTGCCAGCAGTTCTCGGGGGGTCGATGGCTACACCTTC. V is TRBV12-3 or TRBV12-4 and J is TRBJ1-2, with TRBD1 as a possible D gene (5 bases). Trimming took off 4 bases at V and 6 bases at J, with 12 bases between the two ends. This CDR3 is built from 13 residues.

The rearrangement links TRBV7-9 to TRBJ2-7; D gene ambiguous. CDR3 length: 11 residues. Germline CDR1 is SEHNR and CDR2 is FQNEAQ (reference sequence). Trimming removed 5 bases at V and 7 bases at J, with 9 bases between. In nucleotides, the CDR3 is TGTGCCAGCAGCATAGGCAGGGAGCAGTACTTC. Translating it yields CASSIGREQYF.

The V and J genes are TRBV19 and TRBJ1-2; D is ambiguous. V was pared by 10 bases and J by 3 bases, with 12 bases between. Germline V gives CDR1 LNHDA, CDR2 SQIVND (reference sequence). This CDR3 has 12 residues. CDR3: CATTTDYYGYTF. In DNA form, the CDR3 reads TGTGCCACAACGACGGACTACTATGGCTACACCTTC.

The chain recombines TRBV7-9 with TRBJ2-1, with D tentatively TRBD1 (6 bases). Germline CDR1 SEHNR, CDR2 FQNEAQ (reference sequence). The CDR3 is 17 residues long. Trimming took 4 bases from V and 6 from J, leaving 22 bases between them. The CDR3 reads CASSSPTNRALSNEQFF. Written as DNA, the CDR3 is TGTGCCAGCAGCTCACCCACGAACAGGGCTTTAAGCAATGAGCAGTTCTTC. Full variable domain (missing parts from reference TRBV7-9 and TRBJ2-1): DTGVSQNPRHKITKRGQNVTFRCDPISEHNRLYWYRQTLGQGPEFLTYFQNEAQLEKSRLLSDRFSAERPKGSFSTLEIQRTEQGDSAMYLCASSSPTNRALSNEQFFGPGTRLTVL.

The chain employs TRBV24-1 and TRBJ1-2; D not resolved. This CDR3 region has 16 residues. Germline CDR1 reads KGHDR; CDR2 reads SFDVKD. V lost 4 bases and J lost 1, with 15 bases in between. CDR3 DNA sequence: TGTGCCACCAGTGAGTCAGCCCCCGGGGTTAACTATGGCTACACCTTC. It yields the protein CATSESAPGVNYGYTF.

This clone was found once. The CDR3 reads CASSLLLGDRPNYGYTF. In DNA, the CDR3 is TGTGCCAGCAGCTTACTATTGGGGGACAGGCCTAACTATGGCTACACCTTC. The rearrangement joins TRBV7-9 to TRBJ1-2; 8 bases are a match to TRBD1. There are 17 residues in the CDR3. J lost 0 bases, V lost 2 bases, and 8 bases had no gene match. Per germline, CDR1 SEHNR and CDR2 FQNEAQ (reference sequence).

The J gene is TRBJ2-3, the V gene TRBV5-8; the match to TRBD2 covers 10 bases. Germline CDR1 reads SGHTS; CDR2 reads YDEGEE. CDR3 length: 16 residues. Losses at the gene ends were 0 bases for V and 3 bases for J; bases not matched to a gene: 4. CDR3 in DNA: TGTGCCAGCAGCTTGGGGACTAGCGGAAGTACAGATACGCAGTATTTT. This sequence encodes CASSLGTSGSTDTQYF.